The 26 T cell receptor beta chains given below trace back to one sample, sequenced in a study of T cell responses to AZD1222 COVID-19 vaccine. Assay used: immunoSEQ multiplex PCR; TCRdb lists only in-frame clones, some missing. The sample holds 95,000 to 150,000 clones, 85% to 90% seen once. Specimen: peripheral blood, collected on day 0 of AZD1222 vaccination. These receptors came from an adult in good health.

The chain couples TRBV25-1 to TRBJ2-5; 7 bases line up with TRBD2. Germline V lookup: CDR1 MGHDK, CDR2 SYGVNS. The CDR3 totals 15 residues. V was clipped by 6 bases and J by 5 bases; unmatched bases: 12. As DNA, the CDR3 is TGTGCCAGCAGCTCTGGGGGGGGAGCATGGGAGACCCAGTACTTC. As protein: CASSSGGGAWETQYF.

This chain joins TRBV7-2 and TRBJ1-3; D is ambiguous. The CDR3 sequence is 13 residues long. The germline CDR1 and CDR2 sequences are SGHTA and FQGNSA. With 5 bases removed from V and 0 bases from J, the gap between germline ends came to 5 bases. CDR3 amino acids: CASSPVSGNTIYF. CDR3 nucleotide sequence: TGTGCCAGCAGCCCAGTCTCTGGAAACACCATATATTTT. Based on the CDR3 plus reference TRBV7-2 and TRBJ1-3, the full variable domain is GAGVSQSPSNKVTEKGKDVELRCDPISGHTALYWYRQSLGQGLEFLIYFQGNSAPDKSGLPSDRFSAERTGGSVSTLTIQRTQQEDSAVYLCASSPVSGNTIYFGEGSWLTVV.

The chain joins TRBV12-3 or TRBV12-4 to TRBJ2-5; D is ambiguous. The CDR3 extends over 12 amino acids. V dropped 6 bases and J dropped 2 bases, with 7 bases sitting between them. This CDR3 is CASSRSQETQYF. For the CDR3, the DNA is TGTGCCAGCAGCCGCTCACAAGAGACCCAGTACTTC.

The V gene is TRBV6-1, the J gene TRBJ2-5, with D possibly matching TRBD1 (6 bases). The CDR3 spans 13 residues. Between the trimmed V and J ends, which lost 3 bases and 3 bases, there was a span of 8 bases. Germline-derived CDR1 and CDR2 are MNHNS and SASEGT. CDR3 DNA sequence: TGTGCCAGCAGTGAGGACAGAAAAGAGACCCAGTACTTC. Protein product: CASSEDRKETQYF.

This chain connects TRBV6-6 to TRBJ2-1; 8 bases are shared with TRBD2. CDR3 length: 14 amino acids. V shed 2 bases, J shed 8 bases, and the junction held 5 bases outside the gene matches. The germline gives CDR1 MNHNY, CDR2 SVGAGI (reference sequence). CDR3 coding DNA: TGTGCCAGCAGTTACCCCCGGGGGGGGGATGAGCAGTTCTTC. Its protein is CASSYPRGGDEQFF.

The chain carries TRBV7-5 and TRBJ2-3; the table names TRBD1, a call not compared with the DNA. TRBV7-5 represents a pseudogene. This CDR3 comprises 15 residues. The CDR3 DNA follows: TGTGCCAGAAGCCTAAGACAGGGTAGCACAGATACGCAGTATTTT. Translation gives CARSLRQGSTDTQYF.

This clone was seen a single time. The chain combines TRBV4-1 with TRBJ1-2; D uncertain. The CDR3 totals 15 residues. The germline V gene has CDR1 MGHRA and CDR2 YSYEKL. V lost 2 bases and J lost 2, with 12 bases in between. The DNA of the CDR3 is TGCGCCAGCAGCCAATCGGGCAGTTTAAACTATGGCTACACCTTC. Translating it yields CASSQSGSLNYGYTF.

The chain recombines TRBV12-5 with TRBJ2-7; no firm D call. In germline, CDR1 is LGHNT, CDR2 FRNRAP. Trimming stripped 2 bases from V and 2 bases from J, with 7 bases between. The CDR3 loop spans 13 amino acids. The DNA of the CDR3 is TGTGCTAGTGGTTTGTGGGGTACCTACGAGCAGTACTTC. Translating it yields CASGLWGTYEQYF.

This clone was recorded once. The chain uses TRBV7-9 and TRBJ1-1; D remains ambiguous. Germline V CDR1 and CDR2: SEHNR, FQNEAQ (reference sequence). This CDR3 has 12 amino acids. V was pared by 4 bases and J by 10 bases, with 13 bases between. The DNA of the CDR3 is TGTGCCAGCAGCTCCGAGGTAGTTTTAGCTTTCTTT. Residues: CASSSEVVLAFF.

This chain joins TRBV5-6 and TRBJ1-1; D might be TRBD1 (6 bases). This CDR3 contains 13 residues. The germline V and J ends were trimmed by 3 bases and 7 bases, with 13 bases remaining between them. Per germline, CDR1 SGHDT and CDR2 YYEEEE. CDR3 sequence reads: CASSSDSRDEAFF. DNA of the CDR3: TGTGCCAGCAGCTCGGACAGCAGAGATGAAGCTTTCTTT.

The CDR3 is CASSEVLGQGRNTIYF. In nucleotides, the CDR3 is TGTGCCAGCAGTGAAGTTCTAGGACAGGGGAGAAACACCATATATTTT. J is TRBJ1-3 and V is TRBV6-1; 9 positions match TRBD1. This CDR3 contains 16 residues. Germline trimming cut 1 base from V and 5 bases from J; bases unmatched to any gene: 6. Germline V gives CDR1 MNHNS, CDR2 SASEGT.

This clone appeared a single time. The DNA for the CDR3 is TGTGCCAGCAGCTCACCCTTCCAATTAGCAGTTGTGAACACTGAAGCTTTCTTT. This codes for CASSSPFQLAVVNTEAFF. The chain employs TRBV13 and TRBJ1-1; D remains ambiguous. V dropped 4 bases and J dropped 0 bases, with 21 bases sitting between them. The CDR3 spans 18 residues. Per germline, CDR1 PRHDT and CDR2 FYEKMQ (reference sequence).

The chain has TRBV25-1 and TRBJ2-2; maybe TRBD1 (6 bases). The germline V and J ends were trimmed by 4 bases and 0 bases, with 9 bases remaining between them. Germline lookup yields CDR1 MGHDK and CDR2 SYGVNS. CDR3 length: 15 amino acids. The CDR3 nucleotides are TGTGCCAGCAGTGTGGGACACTCGAACACCGGGGAGCTGTTTTTT. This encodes CASSVGHSNTGELFF.

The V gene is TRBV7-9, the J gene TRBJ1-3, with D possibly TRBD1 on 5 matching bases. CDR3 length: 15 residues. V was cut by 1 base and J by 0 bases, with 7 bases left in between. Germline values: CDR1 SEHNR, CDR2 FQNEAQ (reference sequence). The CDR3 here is CASSLGQNSGNTIYF. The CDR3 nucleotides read TGTGCCAGCAGCTTAGGACAGAACTCTGGAAACACCATATATTTT.

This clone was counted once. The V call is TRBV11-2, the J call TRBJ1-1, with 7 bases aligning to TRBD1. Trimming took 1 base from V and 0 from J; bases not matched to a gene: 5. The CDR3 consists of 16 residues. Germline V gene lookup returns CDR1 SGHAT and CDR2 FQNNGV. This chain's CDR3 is CASSLATGTMNTEAFF. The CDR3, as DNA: TGTGCCAGCAGCTTAGCGACAGGGACCATGAACACTGAAGCTTTCTTT.

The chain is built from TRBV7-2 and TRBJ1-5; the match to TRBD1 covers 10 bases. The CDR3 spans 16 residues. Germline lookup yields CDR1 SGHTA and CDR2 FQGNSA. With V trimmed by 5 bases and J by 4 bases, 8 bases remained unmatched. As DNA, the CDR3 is TGTGCCAGCAGCAACCGGGACAGGGGCGTTAATCAGCCCCAGCATTTT. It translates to CASSNRDRGVNQPQHF.

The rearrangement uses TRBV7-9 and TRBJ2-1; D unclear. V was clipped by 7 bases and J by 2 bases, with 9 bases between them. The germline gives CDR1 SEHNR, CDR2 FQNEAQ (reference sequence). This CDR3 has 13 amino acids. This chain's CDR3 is CASTLLPYNEQFF. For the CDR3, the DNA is TGTGCCAGCACCTTGCTCCCCTACAATGAGCAGTTCTTC.

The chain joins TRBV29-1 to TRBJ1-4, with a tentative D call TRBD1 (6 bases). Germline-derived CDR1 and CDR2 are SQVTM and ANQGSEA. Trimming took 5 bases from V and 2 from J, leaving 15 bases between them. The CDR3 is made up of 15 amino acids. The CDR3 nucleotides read TGCAGCGTTTCGGAACAGGGAAGGACTAATGAAAAACTGTTTTTT. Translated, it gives CSVSEQGRTNEKLFF.

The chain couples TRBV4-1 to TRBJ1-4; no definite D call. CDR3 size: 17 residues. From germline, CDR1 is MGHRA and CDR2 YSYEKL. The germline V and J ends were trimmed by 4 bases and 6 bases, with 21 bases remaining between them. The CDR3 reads CASSRTSPSLLYEKLFF. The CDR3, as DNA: TGCGCCAGCAGCCGCACAAGTCCGTCCCTTTTATATGAAAAACTGTTTTTT.

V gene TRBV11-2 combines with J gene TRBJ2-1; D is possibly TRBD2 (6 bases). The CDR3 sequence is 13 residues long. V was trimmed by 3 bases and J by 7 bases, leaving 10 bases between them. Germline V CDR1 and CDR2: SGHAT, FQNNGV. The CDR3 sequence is CASSLGGWNEQFF. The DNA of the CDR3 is TGTGCCAGCAGCTTGGGAGGTTGGAATGAGCAGTTCTTC.

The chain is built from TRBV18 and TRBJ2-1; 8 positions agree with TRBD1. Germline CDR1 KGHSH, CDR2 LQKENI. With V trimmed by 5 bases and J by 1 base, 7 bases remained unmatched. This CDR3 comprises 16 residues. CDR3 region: CASSAPGQESYNEQFF. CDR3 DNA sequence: TGTGCCAGCTCAGCTCCGGGACAGGAGTCCTACAATGAGCAGTTCTTC. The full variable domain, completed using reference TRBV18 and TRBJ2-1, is NAGVMQNPRHLVRRRGQEARLRCSPMKGHSHVYWYRQLPEEGLKFMVYLQKENIIDESGMPKERFSAEFPKEGPSILRIQQVVRGDSAAYFCASSAPGQESYNEQFFGPGTRLTVL.

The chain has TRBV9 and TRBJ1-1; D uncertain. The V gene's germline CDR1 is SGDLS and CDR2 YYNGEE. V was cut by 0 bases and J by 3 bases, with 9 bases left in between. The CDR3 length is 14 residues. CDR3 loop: CASSVGGGHTEAFF. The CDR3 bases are TGTGCCAGCAGCGTAGGGGGAGGACACACTGAAGCTTTCTTT.

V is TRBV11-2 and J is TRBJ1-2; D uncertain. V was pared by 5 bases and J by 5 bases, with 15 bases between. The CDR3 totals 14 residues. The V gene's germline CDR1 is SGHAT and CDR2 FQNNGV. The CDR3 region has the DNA TGTGCCAGCAGCCCCCGGCACGTGGGGTATGGCTACACCTTC. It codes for CASSPRHVGYGYTF.

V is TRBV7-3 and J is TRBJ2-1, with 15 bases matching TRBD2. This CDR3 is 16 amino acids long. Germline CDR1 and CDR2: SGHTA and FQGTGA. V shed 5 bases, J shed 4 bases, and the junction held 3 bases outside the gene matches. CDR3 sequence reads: CASSIGTSGGYNEQFF. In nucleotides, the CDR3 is TGTGCCAGCAGCATCGGGACTAGCGGGGGGTACAATGAGCAGTTCTTC.

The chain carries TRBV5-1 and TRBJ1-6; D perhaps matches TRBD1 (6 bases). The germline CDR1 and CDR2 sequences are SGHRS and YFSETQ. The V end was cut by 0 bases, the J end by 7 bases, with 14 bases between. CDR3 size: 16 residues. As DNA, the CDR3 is TGCGCCAGCAGCTTGGAAGGGGGACTGATCAATTCACCCCTCCACTTT. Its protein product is CASSLEGGLINSPLHF.

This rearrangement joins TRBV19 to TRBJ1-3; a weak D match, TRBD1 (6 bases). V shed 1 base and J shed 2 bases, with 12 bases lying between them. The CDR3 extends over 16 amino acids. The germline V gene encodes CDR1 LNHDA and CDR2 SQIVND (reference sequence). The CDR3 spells CASSIVQGLAGNTIYF. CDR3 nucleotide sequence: TGTGCCAGTAGTATAGTCCAGGGGCTAGCTGGAAACACCATATATTTT.